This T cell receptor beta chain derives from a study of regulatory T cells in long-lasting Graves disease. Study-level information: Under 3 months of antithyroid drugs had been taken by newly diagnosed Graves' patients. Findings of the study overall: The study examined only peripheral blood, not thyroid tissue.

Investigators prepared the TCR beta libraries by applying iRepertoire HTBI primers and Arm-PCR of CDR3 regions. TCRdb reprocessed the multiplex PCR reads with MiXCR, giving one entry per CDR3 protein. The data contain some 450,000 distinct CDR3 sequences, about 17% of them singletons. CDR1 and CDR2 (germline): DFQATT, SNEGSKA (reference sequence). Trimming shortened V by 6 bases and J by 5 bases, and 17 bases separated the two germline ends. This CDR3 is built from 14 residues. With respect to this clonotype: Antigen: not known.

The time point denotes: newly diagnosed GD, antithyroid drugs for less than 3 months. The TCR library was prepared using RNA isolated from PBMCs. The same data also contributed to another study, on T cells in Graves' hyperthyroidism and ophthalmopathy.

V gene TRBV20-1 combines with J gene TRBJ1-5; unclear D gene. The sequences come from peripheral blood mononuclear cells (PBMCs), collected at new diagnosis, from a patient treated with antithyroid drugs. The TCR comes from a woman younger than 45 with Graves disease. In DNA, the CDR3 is TGCAGTGCCCCGACGCAGATGGGAGATCAGCCCCAGCATTTT. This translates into CSAPTQMGDQPQHF.